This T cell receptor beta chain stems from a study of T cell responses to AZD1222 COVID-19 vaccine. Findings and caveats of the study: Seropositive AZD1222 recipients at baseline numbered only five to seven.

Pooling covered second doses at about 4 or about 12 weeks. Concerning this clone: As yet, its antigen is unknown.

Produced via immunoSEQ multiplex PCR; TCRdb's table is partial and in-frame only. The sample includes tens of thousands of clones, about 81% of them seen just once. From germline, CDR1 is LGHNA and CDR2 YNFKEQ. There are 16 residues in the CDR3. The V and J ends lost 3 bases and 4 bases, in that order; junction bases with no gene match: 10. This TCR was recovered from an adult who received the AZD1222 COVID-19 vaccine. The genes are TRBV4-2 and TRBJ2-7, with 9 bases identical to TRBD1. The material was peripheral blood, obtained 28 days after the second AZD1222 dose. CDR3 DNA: TGTGCCAGCAGCCAGCCCGGACAGGGGCTAGGGTACGAGCAGTACTTC. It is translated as CASSQPGQGLGYEQYF.